The rows below give T cell receptor beta chains drawn from one sample of a study of blood T cell repertoires in COVID-19. Profiling relied on immunoSEQ multiplex PCR, and the TCRdb table lists in-frame clones only, not all of them. The data hold 120,000 to 150,000 clones, with 88% observed a single time. The sequencing input was peripheral blood. Source of these receptors: a human donor in a cohort sampled during active COVID-19. Each CDR3 is given with its conserved first and last residue.

cdr3_length	j_call	v_call	cdr3_aa
14	TRBJ1-1	TRBV6-2/TRBV6-3	CASSYLGRNTEAFF
17	TRBJ2-7	TRBV21-1	CASSNRTLAGYSYEQYF
19	TRBJ1-1	TRBV7-3	CASSLSPMGVGGGNTEAFF
17	TRBJ2-7	TRBV3-1/TRBV3-2	CASSLQLGSWPPDEQYF
15	TRBJ1-6	TRBV6-6	CASTQDRTSNSPLHF
14	TRBJ2-5	TRBV5-1	CASSLGASQETQYF
14	TRBJ1-2	TRBV4-1	CASSPQGKDYGYTF
14	TRBJ1-1	TRBV10-3	CAIRGLRTNTEAFF
16	TRBJ1-5	TRBV28	CASSPGGREYNQPQHF
17	TRBJ2-5	TRBV15	CATSRDVPAGEGETQYF
14	TRBJ2-1	TRBV7-2	CASSLSTGHDEQFF
17	TRBJ2-1	TRBV24-1	CATSDLRGDRGLNEQFF
13	TRBJ1-1	TRBV20-1	CSASRAGGTEAFF
17	TRBJ1-3	TRBV19	CASSMGPDRAIGNTIYF
16	TRBJ2-7	TRBV7-6	CASSLQPSGSSYEQYF
16	TRBJ2-1	TRBV7-6	CASSSRLAGGNDEQFF
16	TRBJ1-3	TRBV4-2	CASSQQTGPAGNTIYF
15	TRBJ2-1	TRBV10-2	CASSESTLSYNEQFF
14	TRBJ1-2	TRBV5-6	CASSLGGRNYGYTF
15	TRBJ2-1	TRBV6-5	CASSSPGTAYNEQFF
14	TRBJ1-1	TRBV19	CASTPGQGNTEAFF
15	TRBJ2-7	TRBV3-1/TRBV3-2	CASSQEKAREGEQYF
13	TRBJ1-5	TRBV19	CASSDSRNQPQHF
15	TRBJ2-7	TRBV6-2/TRBV6-3	CASSTRGGSGDEQYF
13	TRBJ1-1	TRBV24-1	CATSRTGIGEAFF
15	TRBJ1-2	TRBV11-2	CASSRIKGISYGYTF
11	TRBJ1-1	TRBV28	CASSLEAEAFF
13	TRBJ2-7	TRBV5-6	CASSLAQGVGQYF
17	TRBJ1-2	TRBV3-1/TRBV3-2	CASSQDFFQGGSYGYTF
14	TRBJ2-7	TRBV5-6	CASSLKQGVYEQYF
16	TRBJ2-5	TRBV18	CASSPRQDTSKETQYF
15	TRBJ2-7	TRBV27	CASSLSVAGVNEQYF
18	TRBJ2-3	TRBV4-2	CASSQRSQGTSGSDTQYF
15	TRBJ2-5	TRBV7-2	CASSPPPLAQETQYF
13	TRBJ1-4	TRBV18	CASSREGSEKLFF
18	TRBJ2-6	TRBV4-2	CASSQESSRGAGANVLTF
14	TRBJ1-1	TRBV28	CASSFPSMNTEAFF
13	TRBJ1-1	TRBV27	CASKAGWSTEAFF
16	TRBJ1-5	TRBV5-8	CASSLVGGGARQPQHF
17	TRBJ2-2	TRBV27	CASQSVRLAGSGGELFF
16	TRBJ2-5	TRBV30	CAWSVWAGGRQETQYF
17	TRBJ2-1	TRBV5-1	CASRETLSGGAMNEQFF
15	TRBJ1-2	TRBV7-6	CASSLDPAGYYGYTF
14	TRBJ1-5	TRBV5-4	CASSLQGAGQPQHF
14	TRBJ1-1	TRBV27	CASSWGQTNTEAFF
16	TRBJ2-3	TRBV6-6	CASIGGRGILWDTQYF
15	TRBJ2-2	TRBV24-1	CATSDFTGPNGELFF
16	TRBJ1-5	TRBV7-2	CASSYTTLSLNQPQHF
15	TRBJ2-1	TRBV9	CASSVLAEPRSEQFF
15	TRBJ2-5	TRBV24-1	CATGKRASGKETQYF
16	TRBJ2-3	TRBV4-2	CASSHKRDSYTDTQYF
14	TRBJ2-7	TRBV6-1	CASSEAGTGHKQYF
17	TRBJ2-7	TRBV10-3	CAISEPQDLASLYEQYF
15	TRBJ2-5	TRBV5-1	CASSKTSGAEETQYF
13	TRBJ1-4	TRBV10-3	CATVDRFNEKLFF
15	TRBJ2-7	TRBV27	CASSLSSVRSYEQYF
15	TRBJ2-2	TRBV7-3	CASSALAGGTGELFF
14	TRBJ2-7	TRBV18	CASSLESRSYEQYF